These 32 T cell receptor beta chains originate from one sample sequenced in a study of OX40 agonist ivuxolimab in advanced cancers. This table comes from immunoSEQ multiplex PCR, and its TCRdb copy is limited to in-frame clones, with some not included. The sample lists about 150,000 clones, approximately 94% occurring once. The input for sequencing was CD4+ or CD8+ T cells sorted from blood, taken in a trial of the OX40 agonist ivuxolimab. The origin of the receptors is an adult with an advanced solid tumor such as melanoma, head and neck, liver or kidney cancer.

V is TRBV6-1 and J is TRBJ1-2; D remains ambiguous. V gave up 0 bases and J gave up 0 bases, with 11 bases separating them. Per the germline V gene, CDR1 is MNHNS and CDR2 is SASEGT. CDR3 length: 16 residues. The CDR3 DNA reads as TGTGCCAGCAGTGAAGCGCTAGGGCTTACTAACTATGGCTACACCTTC. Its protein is CASSEALGLTNYGYTF.

CDR3 DNA: TGTGCCAGCAGTGAAATGGGGATCAGAGATACGCAGTATTTT. Its protein product is CASSEMGIRDTQYF. The V gene is TRBV6-1, the J gene TRBJ2-3; no reliable D call. Germline CDR1 MNHNS, CDR2 SASEGT. CDR3 length: 14 amino acids. Trimming removed 2 bases at V and 5 bases at J, with 11 bases between.

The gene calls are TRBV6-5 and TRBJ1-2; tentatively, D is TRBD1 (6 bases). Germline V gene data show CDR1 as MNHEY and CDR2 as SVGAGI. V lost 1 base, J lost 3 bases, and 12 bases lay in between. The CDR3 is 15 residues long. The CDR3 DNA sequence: TGTGCCAGCAGTTACTTGGGGGGCTCGGACTATGGCTACACCTTC. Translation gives CASSYLGGSDYGYTF.

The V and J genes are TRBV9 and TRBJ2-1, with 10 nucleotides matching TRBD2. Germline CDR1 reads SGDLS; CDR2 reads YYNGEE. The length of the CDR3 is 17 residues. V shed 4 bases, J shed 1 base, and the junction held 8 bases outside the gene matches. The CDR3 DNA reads TGTGCCAGCAGCACCCGACGGACTAGCGGTTCCTACAATGAGCAGTTCTTC. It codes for CASSTRRTSGSYNEQFF.

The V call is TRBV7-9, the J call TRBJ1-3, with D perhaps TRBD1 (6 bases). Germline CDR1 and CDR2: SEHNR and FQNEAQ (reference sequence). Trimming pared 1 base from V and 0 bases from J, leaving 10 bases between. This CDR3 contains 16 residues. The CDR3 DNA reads TGTGCCAGCAGCTTAGGACAGGCACTCTCTGGAAACACCATATATTTT. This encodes CASSLGQALSGNTIYF.

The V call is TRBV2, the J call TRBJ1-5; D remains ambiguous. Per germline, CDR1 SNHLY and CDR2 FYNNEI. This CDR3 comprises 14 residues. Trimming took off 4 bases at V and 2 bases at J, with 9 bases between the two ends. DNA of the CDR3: TGTGCCAGCAGTGTAGAAGGAGGCAATCAGCCCCAGCATTTT. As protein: CASSVEGGNQPQHF.

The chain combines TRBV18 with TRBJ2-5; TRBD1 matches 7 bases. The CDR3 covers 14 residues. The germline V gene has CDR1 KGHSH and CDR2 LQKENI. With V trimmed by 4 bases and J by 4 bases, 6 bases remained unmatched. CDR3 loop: CASSREGAGETQYF. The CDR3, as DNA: TGTGCCAGCTCACGAGAGGGGGCAGGAGAGACCCAGTACTTC.

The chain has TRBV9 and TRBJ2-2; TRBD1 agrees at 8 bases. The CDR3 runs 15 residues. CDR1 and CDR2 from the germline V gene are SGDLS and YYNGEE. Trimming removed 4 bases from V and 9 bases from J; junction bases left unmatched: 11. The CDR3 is CASSPRTGPGRELFF. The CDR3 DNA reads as TGTGCCAGCAGCCCCCGGACAGGGCCTGGTCGGGAGCTGTTTTTT.

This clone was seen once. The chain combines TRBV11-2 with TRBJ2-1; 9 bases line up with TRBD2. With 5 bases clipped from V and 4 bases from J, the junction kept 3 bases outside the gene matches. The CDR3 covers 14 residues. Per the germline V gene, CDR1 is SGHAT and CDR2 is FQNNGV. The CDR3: CASSLAGWYNEQFF. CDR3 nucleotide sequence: TGTGCCAGCAGCCTAGCGGGGTGGTACAATGAGCAGTTCTTC.

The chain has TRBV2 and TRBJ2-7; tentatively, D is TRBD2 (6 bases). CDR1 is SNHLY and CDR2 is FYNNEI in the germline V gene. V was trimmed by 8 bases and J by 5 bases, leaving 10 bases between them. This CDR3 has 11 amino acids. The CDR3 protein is CASGGMNEQYF. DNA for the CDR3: TGTGCCAGCGGGGGGATGAACGAGCAGTACTTC.

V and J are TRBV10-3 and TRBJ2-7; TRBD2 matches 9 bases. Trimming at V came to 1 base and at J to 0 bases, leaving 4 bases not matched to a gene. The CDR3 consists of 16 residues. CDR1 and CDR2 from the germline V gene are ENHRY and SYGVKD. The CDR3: CAISEWGSGSSYEQYF. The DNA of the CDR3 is TGTGCCATCAGTGAGTGGGGTAGCGGGAGCTCCTACGAGCAGTACTTC.

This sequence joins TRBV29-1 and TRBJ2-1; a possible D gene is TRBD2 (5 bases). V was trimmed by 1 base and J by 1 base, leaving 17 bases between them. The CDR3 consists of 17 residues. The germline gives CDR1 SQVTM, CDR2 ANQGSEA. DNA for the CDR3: TGCAGCGTTGAAGGGGTGGGCCTAGCCTCATCCTACAATGAGCAGTTCTTC. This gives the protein CSVEGVGLASSYNEQFF.

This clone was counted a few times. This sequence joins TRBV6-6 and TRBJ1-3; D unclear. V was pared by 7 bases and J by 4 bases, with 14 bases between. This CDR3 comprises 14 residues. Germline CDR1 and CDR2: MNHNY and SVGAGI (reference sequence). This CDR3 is CASITESLGNTIYF. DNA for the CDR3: TGTGCCAGCATTACAGAGAGCTTAGGAAACACCATATATTTT.

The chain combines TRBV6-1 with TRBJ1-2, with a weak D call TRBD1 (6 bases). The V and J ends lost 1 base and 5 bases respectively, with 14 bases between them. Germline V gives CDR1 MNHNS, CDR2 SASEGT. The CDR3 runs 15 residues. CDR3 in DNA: TGTGCCAGCAGTGAAGGGCCAGGGGCCTTATATGGCTACACCTTC. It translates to CASSEGPGALYGYTF.

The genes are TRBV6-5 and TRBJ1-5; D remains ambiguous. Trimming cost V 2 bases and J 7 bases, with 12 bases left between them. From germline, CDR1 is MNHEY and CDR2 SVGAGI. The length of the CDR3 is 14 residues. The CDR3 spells CASSYRRSTQPQHF. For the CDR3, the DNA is TGTGCCAGCAGTTACCGCAGGTCGACCCAGCCCCAGCATTTT.

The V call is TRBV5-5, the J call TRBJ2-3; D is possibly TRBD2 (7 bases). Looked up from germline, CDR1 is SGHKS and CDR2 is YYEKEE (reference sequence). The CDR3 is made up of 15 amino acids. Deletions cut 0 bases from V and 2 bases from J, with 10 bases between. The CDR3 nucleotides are TGTGCCAGCAGCTTGGCGGCGGGGGCCACAGATACGCAGTATTTT. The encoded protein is CASSLAAGATDTQYF.

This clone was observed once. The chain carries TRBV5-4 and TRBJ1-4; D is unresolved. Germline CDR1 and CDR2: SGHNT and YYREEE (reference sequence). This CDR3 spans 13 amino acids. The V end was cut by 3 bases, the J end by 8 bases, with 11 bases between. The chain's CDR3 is CASSSRMGEKLFF. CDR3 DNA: TGTGCCAGCAGCTCCCGGATGGGCGAAAAACTGTTTTTT.

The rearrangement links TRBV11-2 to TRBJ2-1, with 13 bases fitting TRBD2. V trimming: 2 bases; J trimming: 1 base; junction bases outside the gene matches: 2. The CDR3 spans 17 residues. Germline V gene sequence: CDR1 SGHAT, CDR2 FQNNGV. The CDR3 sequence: CASSLTSGGGSYNEQFF. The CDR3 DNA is TGTGCCAGCAGCTTAACTAGCGGGGGGGGTTCCTACAATGAGCAGTTCTTC.

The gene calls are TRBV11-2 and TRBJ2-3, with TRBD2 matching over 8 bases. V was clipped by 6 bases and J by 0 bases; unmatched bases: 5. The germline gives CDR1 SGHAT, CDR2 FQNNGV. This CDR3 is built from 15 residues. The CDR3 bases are TGTGCCAGCAGACTACTAGCGGCTAGCACAGATACGCAGTATTTT. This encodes CASRLLAASTDTQYF.

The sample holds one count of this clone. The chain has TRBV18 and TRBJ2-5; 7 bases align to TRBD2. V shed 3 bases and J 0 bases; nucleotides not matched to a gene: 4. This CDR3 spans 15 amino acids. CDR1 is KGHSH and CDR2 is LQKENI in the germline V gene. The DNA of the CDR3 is TGTGCCAGCTCACCCTTAGCGGGTAACCAAGAGACCCAGTACTTC. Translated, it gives CASSPLAGNQETQYF.

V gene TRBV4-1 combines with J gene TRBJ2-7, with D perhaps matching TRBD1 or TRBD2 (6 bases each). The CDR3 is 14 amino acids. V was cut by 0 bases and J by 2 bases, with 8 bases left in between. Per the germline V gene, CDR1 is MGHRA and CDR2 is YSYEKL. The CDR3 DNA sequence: TGCGCCAGCAGCCAAGAAGGGGGGCCCTACGAGCAGTACTTC. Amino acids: CASSQEGGPYEQYF.

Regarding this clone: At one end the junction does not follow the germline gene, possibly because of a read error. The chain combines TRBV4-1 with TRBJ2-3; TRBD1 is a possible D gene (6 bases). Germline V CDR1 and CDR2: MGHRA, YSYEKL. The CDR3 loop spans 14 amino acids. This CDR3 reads CATSPRGRTDTQYF. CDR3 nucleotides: TGCGCCACCAGCCCCAGGGGTCGTACAGATACGCAGTATTTT.

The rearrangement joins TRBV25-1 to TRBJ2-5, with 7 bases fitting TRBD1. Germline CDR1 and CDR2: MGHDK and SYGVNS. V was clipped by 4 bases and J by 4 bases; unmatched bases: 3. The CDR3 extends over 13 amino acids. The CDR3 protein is CASSVAGGETQYF. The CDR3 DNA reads TGTGCCAGCAGTGTTGCAGGGGGAGAGACCCAGTACTTC.

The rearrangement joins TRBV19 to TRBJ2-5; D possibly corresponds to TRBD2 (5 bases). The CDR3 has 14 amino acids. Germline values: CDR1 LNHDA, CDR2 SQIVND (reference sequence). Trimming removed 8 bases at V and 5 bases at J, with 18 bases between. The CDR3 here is CASAVDGRRETQYF. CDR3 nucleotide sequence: TGTGCCAGTGCTGTGGACGGCCGGAGGGAGACCCAGTACTTC.

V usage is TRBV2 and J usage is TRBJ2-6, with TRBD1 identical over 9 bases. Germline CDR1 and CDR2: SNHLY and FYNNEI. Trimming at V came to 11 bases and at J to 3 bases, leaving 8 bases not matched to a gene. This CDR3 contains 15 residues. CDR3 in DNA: TGTGCCGGGGACAGGGTGGGAAGTGGGGCCAACGTCCTGACTTTC. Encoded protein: CAGDRVGSGANVLTF. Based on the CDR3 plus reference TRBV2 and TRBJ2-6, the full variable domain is EPEVTQTPSHQVTQMGQEVILRCVPISNHLYFYWYRQILGQKVEFLVSFYNNEISEKSEIFDDQFSVERPDGSNFTLKIRSTKLEDSAMYFCAGDRVGSGANVLTFGAGSRLTVL.

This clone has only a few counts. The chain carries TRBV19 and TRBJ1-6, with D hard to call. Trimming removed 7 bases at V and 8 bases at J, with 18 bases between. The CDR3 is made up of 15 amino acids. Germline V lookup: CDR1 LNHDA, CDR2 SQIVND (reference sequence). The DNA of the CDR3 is TGTGCCAGTACCTACAGACCTCGGGGTGATTCACCCCTCCACTTT. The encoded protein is CASTYRPRGDSPLHF.

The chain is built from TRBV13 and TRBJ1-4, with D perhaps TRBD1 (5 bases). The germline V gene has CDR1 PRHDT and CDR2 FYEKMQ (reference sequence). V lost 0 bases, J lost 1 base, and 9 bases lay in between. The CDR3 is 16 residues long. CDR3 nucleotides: TGTGCCAGCAGCTTAGGCCTGGGGGTAACTAATGAAAAACTGTTTTTT. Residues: CASSLGLGVTNEKLFF.

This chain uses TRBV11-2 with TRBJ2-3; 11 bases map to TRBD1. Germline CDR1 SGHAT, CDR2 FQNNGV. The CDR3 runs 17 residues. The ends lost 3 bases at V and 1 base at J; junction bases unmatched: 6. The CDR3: CASSFGPGQGGTDTQYF. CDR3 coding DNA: TGTGCCAGCAGCTTCGGTCCGGGACAGGGGGGCACAGATACGCAGTATTTT.

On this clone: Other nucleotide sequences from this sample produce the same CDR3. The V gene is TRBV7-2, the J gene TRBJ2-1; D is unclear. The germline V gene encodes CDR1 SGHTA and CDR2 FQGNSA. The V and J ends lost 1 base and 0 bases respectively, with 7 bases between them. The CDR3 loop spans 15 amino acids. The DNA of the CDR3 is TGTGCCAGCAGCTTAGACCGCGGCTCCTACAATGAGCAGTTCTTC. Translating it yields CASSLDRGSYNEQFF.

The CDR3 DNA reads TGTGCCAGTAGTATTTCCCGGACAGGGTCAAGGGACGAGCAGTACTTC. As protein: CASSISRTGSRDEQYF. The V gene is TRBV19, the J gene TRBJ2-7; 8 bases are a match to TRBD1. CDR1 and CDR2 from the germline V gene are LNHDA and SQIVND (reference sequence). V shed 3 bases, J shed 5 bases, and the junction held 12 bases outside the gene matches. This CDR3 region has 16 residues.

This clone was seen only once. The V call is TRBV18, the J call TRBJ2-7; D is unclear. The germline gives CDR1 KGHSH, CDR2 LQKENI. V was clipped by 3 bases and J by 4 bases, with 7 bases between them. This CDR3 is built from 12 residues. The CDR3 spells CASSPTEYEQYF. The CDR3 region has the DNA TGTGCCAGCTCACCCACTGAGTACGAGCAGTACTTC.

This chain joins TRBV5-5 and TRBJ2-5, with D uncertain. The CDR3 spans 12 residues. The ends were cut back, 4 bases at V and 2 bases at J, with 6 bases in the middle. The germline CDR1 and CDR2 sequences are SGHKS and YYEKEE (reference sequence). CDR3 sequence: CASSPGQETQYF. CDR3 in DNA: TGTGCCAGCAGCCCCGGGCAAGAGACCCAGTACTTC.